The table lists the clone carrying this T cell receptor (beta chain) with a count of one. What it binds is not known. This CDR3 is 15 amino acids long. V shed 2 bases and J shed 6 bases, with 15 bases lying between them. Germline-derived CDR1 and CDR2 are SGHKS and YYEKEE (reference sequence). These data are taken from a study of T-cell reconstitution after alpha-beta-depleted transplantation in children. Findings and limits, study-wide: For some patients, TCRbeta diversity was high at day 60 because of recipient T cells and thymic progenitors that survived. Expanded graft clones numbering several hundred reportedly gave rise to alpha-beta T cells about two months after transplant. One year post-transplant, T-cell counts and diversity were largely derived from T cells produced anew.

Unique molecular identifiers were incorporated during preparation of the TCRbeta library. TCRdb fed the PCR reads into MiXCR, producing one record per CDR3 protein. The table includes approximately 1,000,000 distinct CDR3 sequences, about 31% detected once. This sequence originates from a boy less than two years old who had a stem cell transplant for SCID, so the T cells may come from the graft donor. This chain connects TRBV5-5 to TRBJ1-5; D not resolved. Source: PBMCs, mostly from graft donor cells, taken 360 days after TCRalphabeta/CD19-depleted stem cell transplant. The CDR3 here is CASSFYDSGSQPQHF. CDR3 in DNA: TGTGCCAGCAGCTTTTACGATTCAGGCAGTCAGCCCCAGCATTTT.